The TCR beta chain described here comes from a study of molecular identifiers for immune sequencing clone quantification. At the level of the study: In the replicates, RNA derived from around 20,000 or 99,000 naive CD8 cells was divided into five parts, and four were sequenced. Study-wide results and limits: Should identical TCR molecules share a barcode, the sizes of highly expanded clones could be underestimated.

Preparation of the bulk TCR libraries relied on previously described methods and listed TCR primers. TCRdb re-analysed the PCR reads in MiXCR, keeping a single row per CDR3 protein. There are tens of thousands of distinct CDR3 sequences in the sample; roughly 17% occur only once, and about 0.93% lies in the top ten. Comments on this clonotype: Its antigen is not known.

The CDR3 loop spans 17 amino acids. Trimming shortened V by 10 bases and J by 1 base, and 22 bases separated the two germline ends. The authors sorted naive CD8 T cells as CD8+CD4-CCR7+CD45RA+. Material: naive CD8+ T cells from blood, with Jurkat cell RNA spiked in. Subset denoted: FACS-sorted CD8+CD4-CCR7+CD45RA+ naive T cells. The clonotype was recovered from a human donor in good health. Some libraries in this study had Jurkat cell RNA spiked in. The chain uses TRBV12-3 or TRBV12-4 and TRBJ2-2; no clear D gene. CDR3 DNA: TGTGCCACCTCCCCCTGGGTCTACCCGAGGAACACCGGGGAGCTGTTTTTT. Amino acid sequence: CATSPWVYPRNTGELFF.